This TCR beta chain derives from a study of OX40 agonist ivuxolimab in advanced cancers. Across the study: Patient treatment consisted of intravenous ivuxolimab administration every 2 weeks at 0.01 to 10 mg/kg.

Worth noting for this clone: The antigen is unknown.

Data came from immunoSEQ multiplex PCR; TCRdb stores just in-frame clones and leaves some out. The table includes about 48,000 clones, 79% detected once. Whole-study findings and limits: At doses 0.1 to 3.0 mg/kg, CD4+ and CD8+ clones expanded. More expanded clones were seen, on average, in CD8+ T cells than in CD4+.

This CDR3 spans 15 amino acids. CDR1 and CDR2 (germline): SQVTM, ANQGSEA. Trimming removed 1 base from V and 6 bases from J, with 18 bases in between. The receptor was derived from an adult with an advanced solid tumor such as melanoma, head and neck, liver or kidney cancer. Sequencing was performed on CD4+ or CD8+ T cells sorted from blood, taken in a trial of the OX40 agonist ivuxolimab. This rearrangement joins TRBV29-1 to TRBJ1-2; D not resolved. The CDR3 nucleotides read TGCAGCGTTGAAGCCCTCCTAGGGAGAGGGAATGGCTACACCTTC. It specifies CSVEALLGRGNGYTF.